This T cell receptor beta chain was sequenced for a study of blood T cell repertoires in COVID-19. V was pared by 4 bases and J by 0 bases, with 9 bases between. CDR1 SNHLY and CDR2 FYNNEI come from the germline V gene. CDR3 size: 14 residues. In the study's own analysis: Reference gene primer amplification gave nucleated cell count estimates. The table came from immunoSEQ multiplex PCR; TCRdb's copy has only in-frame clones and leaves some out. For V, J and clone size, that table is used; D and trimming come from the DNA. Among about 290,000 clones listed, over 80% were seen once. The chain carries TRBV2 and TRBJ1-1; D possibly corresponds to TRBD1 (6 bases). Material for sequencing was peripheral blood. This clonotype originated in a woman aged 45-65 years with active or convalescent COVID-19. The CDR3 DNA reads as TGTGCCAGCAGTGTAGGACAGCTGAACACTGAAGCTTTCTTT. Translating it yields CASSVGQLNTEAFF.